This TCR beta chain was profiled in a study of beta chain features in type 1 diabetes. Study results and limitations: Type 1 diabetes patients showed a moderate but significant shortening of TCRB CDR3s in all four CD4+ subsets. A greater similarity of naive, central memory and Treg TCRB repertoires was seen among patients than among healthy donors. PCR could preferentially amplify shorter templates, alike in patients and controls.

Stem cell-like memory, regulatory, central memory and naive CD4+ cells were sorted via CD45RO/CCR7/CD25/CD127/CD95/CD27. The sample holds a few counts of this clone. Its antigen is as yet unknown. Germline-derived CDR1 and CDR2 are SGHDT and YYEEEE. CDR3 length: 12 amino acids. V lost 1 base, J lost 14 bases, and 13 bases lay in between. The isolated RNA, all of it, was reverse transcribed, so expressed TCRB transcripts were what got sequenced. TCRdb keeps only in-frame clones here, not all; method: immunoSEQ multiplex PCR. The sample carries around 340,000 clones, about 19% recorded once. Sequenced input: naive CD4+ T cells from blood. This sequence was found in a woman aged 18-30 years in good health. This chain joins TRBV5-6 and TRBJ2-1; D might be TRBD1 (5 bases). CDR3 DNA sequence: TGTGCCAGCAGCTTGAGGGGCCCAGGGAAGTTCTTC. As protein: CASSLRGPGKFF.